This T cell receptor beta chain appears in the sequencing data of a study of identifying expanded T cells in peripheral blood. Study-wide results and caveats: Variance in clone template counts between approximately two-week samples significantly increased with total template count across all healthy donors. Over around two and four weeks, about 15 and 19 clones changed, versus roughly 1.1 between replicates.

After removal of 2 bases from V and 2 bases from J, the junction contained 4 bases not matched to a gene. The CDR3 is 15 amino acids. In germline, CDR1 is KGHSH, CDR2 LQKENI. With respect to this clone: Its antigen is as yet unknown.

Healthy donors had no documented immune events, such as infections, while sampled. Some clones are missing from TCRdb's copy, which holds only in-frame ones; the method was immunoSEQ multiplex PCR. The sample carries about 85,000 clones, more than 70% recorded once. This clonotype was obtained from a person aged 18 to 70 in good health. This chain connects TRBV18 to TRBJ2-5, with TRBD1 matching 8 bases. The sample was blood. This chain's CDR3 is CASSPFGQGQETQYF. CDR3 DNA sequence: TGTGCCAGCTCACCATTCGGACAGGGACAAGAGACCCAGTACTTC. Looking up the rest from reference TRBV18 and TRBJ2-5 gives the full variable domain: NAGVMQNPRHLVRRRGQEARLRCSPMKGHSHVYWYRQLPEEGLKFMVYLQKENIIDESGMPKERFSAEFPKEGPSILRIQQVVRGDSAAYFCASSPFGQGQETQYFGPGTRLLVL.